This TCR beta chain was observed in a study of CD8+ T cells in alopecia areata. Study-level results: Researchers reported that TCR sharing among patients proved less clear than in mice, possibly HLA-linked. Higher clonality and more expanded CD8+ clones appeared in lesional than normal scalp. Normal-skin resident alphabeta T cells also appear among scalp sample sequences.

V was pared by 0 bases and J by 0 bases, with 10 bases of the junction left unmatched. Germline V lookup: CDR1 SGHRS, CDR2 YFSETQ. The CDR3 length is 18 residues. The authors extracted RNA and reverse transcribed it into cDNA as the sequencing template. The data were produced by immunoSEQ multiplex PCR, yet TCRdb's version contains in-frame clones alone and is incomplete. Among 110,000 or so clones listed, less than 80% were seen once. Worth noting for this clone: The antigen is unknown.

PBMCs were stained for CD3, CD4 and CD8, and CD4+ and CD8+ T cells were sorted. The clonotype comes from a human donor in good health. The V call is TRBV5-1, the J call TRBJ2-7; TRBD2 agrees at 9 bases. The sequenced sample was CD4+ T cells sorted from blood. DNA for the CDR3: TGCGCCAGCAGCTTGGAGGTTAGCGGGGGTTTCAGCTCCTACGAGCAGTACTTC. Translating gives CASSLEVSGGFSSYEQYF.